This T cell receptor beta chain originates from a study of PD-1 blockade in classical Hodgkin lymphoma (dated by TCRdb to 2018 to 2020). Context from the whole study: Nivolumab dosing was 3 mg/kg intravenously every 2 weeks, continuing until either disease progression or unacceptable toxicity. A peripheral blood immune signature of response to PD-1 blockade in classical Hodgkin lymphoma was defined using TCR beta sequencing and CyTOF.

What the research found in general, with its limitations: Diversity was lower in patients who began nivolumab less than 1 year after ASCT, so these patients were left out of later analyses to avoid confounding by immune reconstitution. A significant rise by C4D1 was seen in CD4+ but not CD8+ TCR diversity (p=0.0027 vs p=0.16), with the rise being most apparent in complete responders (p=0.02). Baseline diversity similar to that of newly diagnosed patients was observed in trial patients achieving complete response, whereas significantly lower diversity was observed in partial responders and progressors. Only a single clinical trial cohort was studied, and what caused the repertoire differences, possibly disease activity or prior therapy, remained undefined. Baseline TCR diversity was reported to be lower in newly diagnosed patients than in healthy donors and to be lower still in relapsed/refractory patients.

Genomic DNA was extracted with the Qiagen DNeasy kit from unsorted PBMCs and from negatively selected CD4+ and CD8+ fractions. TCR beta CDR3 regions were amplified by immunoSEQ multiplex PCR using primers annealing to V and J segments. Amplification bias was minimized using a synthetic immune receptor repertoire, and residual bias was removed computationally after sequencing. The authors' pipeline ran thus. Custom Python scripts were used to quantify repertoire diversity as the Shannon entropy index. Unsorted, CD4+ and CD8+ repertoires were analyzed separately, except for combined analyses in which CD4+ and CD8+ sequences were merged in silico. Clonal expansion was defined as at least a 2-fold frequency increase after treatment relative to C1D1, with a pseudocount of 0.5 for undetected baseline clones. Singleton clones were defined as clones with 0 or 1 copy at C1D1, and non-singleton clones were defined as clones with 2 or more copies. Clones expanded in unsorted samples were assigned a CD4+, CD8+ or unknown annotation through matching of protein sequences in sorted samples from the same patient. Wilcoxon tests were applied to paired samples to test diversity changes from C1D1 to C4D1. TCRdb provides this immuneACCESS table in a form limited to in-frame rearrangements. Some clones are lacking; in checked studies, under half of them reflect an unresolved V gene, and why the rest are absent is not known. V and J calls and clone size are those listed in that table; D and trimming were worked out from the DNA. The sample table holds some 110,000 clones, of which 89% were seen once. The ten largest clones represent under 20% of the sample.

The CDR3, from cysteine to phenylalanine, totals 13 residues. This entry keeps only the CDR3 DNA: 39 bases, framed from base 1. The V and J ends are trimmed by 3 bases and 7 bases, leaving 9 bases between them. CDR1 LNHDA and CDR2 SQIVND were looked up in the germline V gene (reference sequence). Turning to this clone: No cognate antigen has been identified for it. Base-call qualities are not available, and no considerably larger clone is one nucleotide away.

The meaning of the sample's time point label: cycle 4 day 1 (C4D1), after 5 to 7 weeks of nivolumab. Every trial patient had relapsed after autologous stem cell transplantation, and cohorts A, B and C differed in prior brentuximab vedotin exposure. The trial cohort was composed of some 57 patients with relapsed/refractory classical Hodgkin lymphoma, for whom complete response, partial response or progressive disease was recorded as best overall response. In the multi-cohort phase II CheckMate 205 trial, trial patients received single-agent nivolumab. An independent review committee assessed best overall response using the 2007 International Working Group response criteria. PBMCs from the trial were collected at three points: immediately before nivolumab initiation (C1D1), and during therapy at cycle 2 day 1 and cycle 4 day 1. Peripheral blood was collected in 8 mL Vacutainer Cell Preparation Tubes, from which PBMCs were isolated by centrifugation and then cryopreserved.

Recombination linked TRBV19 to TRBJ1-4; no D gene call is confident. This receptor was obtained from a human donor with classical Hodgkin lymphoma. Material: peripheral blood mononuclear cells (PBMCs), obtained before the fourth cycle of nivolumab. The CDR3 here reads CASSMIGSEKLFF. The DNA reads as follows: TGTGCCAGTAGTATGATAGGGTCTGAAAAACTGTTTTTT.